These T cell receptor beta chains were read from a single sample in a study of sequential checkpoint blockade in melanoma. The table came from immunoSEQ multiplex PCR; TCRdb's copy has only in-frame clones and leaves some out. Of about 18,000 clones in the sample, roughly 73% were seen once. The source was tumor tissue (inferred from file names), collected from a patient given nivolumab and ipilimumab in sequence. These receptors were obtained from a human donor with melanoma. CDR3s include the opening cysteine and the closing phenylalanine or tryptophan. The order of the fields is CDR3 DNA, CDR3 protein, J gene, D gene, V gene, clone size, CDR3 length. D genes are given only for firm matches. Only some rows state a clone size, as once, few, many or a class for expanded clones.

cdr3_nt: TGCGCCAGCAGTGAAATCGACCGCTACGAGCAGTACTTC; cdr3_aa: CASSEIDRYEQYF; j_call: TRBJ2-7; d_call: NA; v_call: TRBV10-2; clone_size: NA; cdr3_length: 13
cdr3_nt: TGTGCCAGCTCACCCCACGTCGGAGAGACCCAGTACTTC; cdr3_aa: CASSPHVGETQYF; j_call: TRBJ2-5; d_call: NA; v_call: TRBV18; clone_size: NA; cdr3_length: 13
cdr3_nt: TGTGCCACAAAAGGGTCCTACAATGAGCAGTTCTTC; cdr3_aa: CATKGSYNEQFF; j_call: TRBJ2-1; d_call: NA; v_call: TRBV12-5; clone_size: few; cdr3_length: 12
cdr3_nt: TGTGCCAGCAGTGAAGAAGAGTGGCAGCCCCTTTTGAACACTGAAGCTTTCTTT; cdr3_aa: CASSEEEWQPLLNTEAFF; j_call: TRBJ1-1; d_call: NA; v_call: TRBV6-1; clone_size: few; cdr3_length: 18
cdr3_nt: TGTGCCAGCAGTCTATATCTCCCTCTGGGAGAGCAGTTCTTC; cdr3_aa: CASSLYLPLGEQFF; j_call: TRBJ2-1; d_call: NA; v_call: TRBV2; clone_size: NA; cdr3_length: 14
cdr3_nt: TGTGCCTGGAGTGTAGGGCTAGCGGGAGCAAATGAGCAGTTCTTC; cdr3_aa: CAWSVGLAGANEQFF; j_call: TRBJ2-1; d_call: TRBD2; v_call: TRBV30; clone_size: NA; cdr3_length: 15
cdr3_nt: TGTGCCAGCAGCTTAGAGGCTAACACCGGGGAGCTGTTTTTT; cdr3_aa: CASSLEANTGELFF; j_call: TRBJ2-2; d_call: NA; v_call: TRBV11-3; clone_size: NA; cdr3_length: 14
cdr3_nt: TGTGCCAGCTCACCTAAAGGACAGATAAGAACCATTCAGTACTTC; cdr3_aa: CASSPKGQIRTIQYF; j_call: TRBJ2-4; d_call: NA; v_call: TRBV18; clone_size: NA; cdr3_length: 15
cdr3_nt: TGTGCCAGCAGTCCCCTAGCGGGGAACTACGAGCAGTACTTC; cdr3_aa: CASSPLAGNYEQYF; j_call: TRBJ2-7; d_call: TRBD2; v_call: TRBV6-8; clone_size: NA; cdr3_length: 14
cdr3_nt: TGTGCCTGGATTGGCCGCAGGGGTATGGATTCACCCCTCCACTTT; cdr3_aa: CAWIGRRGMDSPLHF; j_call: TRBJ1-6; d_call: NA; v_call: TRBV30; clone_size: once; cdr3_length: 15
cdr3_nt: TGCGCCAGCAGCCCTAGCGAGAGCACAGATACGCAGTATTTT; cdr3_aa: CASSPSESTDTQYF; j_call: TRBJ2-3; d_call: NA; v_call: TRBV5-1; clone_size: NA; cdr3_length: 14
cdr3_nt: TGTGCCAGCAGCACCGGACTGGAAGACGAGCAGTACTTC; cdr3_aa: CASSTGLEDEQYF; j_call: TRBJ2-7; d_call: NA; v_call: TRBV9; clone_size: NA; cdr3_length: 13
cdr3_nt: TGTGCCATAAAGAGCTCCTACAATGAGCAGTTCTTC; cdr3_aa: CAIKSSYNEQFF; j_call: TRBJ2-1; d_call: NA; v_call: TRBV6-7; clone_size: NA; cdr3_length: 12